These T cell receptor beta chains were read from a single sample in a study of shared clonotypes between healthy human individuals. Measured with immunoSEQ multiplex PCR; TCRdb has only the in-frame clones, and not every one. The sample includes about 1.1 million clones, more than 75% of them seen just once. Sequenced sample: memory CD4+ T cells from PBMCs. The source is a man aged 18 to 29 in good health. Some clones in this sample may be carry-over from other donors' samples. Both conserved end residues are part of each CDR3. The order of the fields is J gene, V gene, D gene, clone size, CDR3 DNA, CDR3 protein. A D gene is named only where the DNA matches it firmly. Size tells how often a clone was seen (once, few, many) or the class of an expanded clone, and some rows leave it out.

j_gene: TRBJ2-7; v_gene: TRBV28; d_gene: TRBD2; abundance: .; CDR3nt: TGTGCCAGCAGTTCACTGATGGGACTAGCGGGCCCCTACGAGCAGTACTTC; CDR3aa: CASSSLMGLAGPYEQYF
j_gene: TRBJ2-2; v_gene: TRBV5-1; d_gene: TRBD2; abundance: .; CDR3nt: TGCGCCAGCAGCCTTGGGACTAGCGGGAGTATCGGGGAGCTGTTTTTT; CDR3aa: CASSLGTSGSIGELFF
j_gene: TRBJ1-1; v_gene: TRBV27; d_gene: .; abundance: .; CDR3nt: TGTGCCAGCAAACAAGGGGGACGGACACTGAACACTGAAGCTTTCTTT; CDR3aa: CASKQGGRTLNTEAFF
j_gene: TRBJ2-7; v_gene: TRBV9; d_gene: TRBD2; abundance: .; CDR3nt: TGTGCCAGCAGCGTAGCGGGAGGGCCGGGAGAGCAGTACTTC; CDR3aa: CASSVAGGPGEQYF
j_gene: TRBJ2-7; v_gene: TRBV4-2; d_gene: TRBD2; abundance: .; CDR3nt: TGTGCCAGCAGCCACGGACTAGCGGGAGTCTCCGAGCAGTACTTC; CDR3aa: CASSHGLAGVSEQYF
j_gene: TRBJ1-1; v_gene: TRBV6-1; d_gene: .; abundance: .; CDR3nt: TGTGCCAGCAGTGAATACGGGAGTACCACTGAAGCTTTCTTT; CDR3aa: CASSEYGSTTEAFF
j_gene: TRBJ2-7; v_gene: TRBV29-1; d_gene: TRBD1; abundance: .; CDR3nt: TGCAGCGGGAACAGGGGCGCCGAGCAGTACTTC; CDR3aa: CSGNRGAEQYF
j_gene: TRBJ1-1; v_gene: TRBV10-3; d_gene: TRBD1; abundance: .; CDR3nt: TGTGCCATCAGTGGGGGCAGGGGGCACGACACTGAAGCTTTCTTT; CDR3aa: CAISGGRGHDTEAFF
j_gene: TRBJ2-2; v_gene: TRBV2; d_gene: .; abundance: .; CDR3nt: TGTGCCAGCAGTGAACTGGAAACCGGGGAGCTGTTTTTT; CDR3aa: CASSELETGELFF
j_gene: TRBJ2-1; v_gene: TRBV7-2; d_gene: .; abundance: .; CDR3nt: TGTGCCAGCAGCCCAGGGGGGATGACCTACAATGAGCAGTTCTTC; CDR3aa: CASSPGGMTYNEQFF
j_gene: TRBJ1-2; v_gene: TRBV28; d_gene: TRBD1; abundance: .; CDR3nt: TGTGCCAGCAGCCGCACAGGGGGCGGAAAGGGCTACACCTTC; CDR3aa: CASSRTGGGKGYTF
j_gene: TRBJ2-1; v_gene: TRBV30; d_gene: TRBD1; abundance: .; CDR3nt: TGTGCCTGGAGGGACAGGGATGAGCAGTTCTTC; CDR3aa: CAWRDRDEQFF
j_gene: TRBJ1-4; v_gene: TRBV7-9; d_gene: TRBD1; abundance: many; CDR3nt: TGTGCCAGCAGCTTAAGTTTGCCGGGACAGATGGGTGAAAAACTGTTTTTT; CDR3aa: CASSLSLPGQMGEKLFF
j_gene: TRBJ2-2; v_gene: TRBV29-1; d_gene: TRBD1; abundance: .; CDR3nt: TGCAGCGGGGGACAGAAGAACACCGGGGAGCTGTTTTTT; CDR3aa: CSGGQKNTGELFF
j_gene: TRBJ2-5; v_gene: TRBV30; d_gene: .; abundance: .; CDR3nt: TGTGCCTGGTCCCGGAGGAACCAAGAGACCCAGTACTTC; CDR3aa: CAWSRRNQETQYF
j_gene: TRBJ1-2; v_gene: TRBV19; d_gene: .; abundance: .; CDR3nt: TGTGCCAGTAGGAGGGACGGGCCCTATGGCTACACCTTC; CDR3aa: CASRRDGPYGYTF
j_gene: TRBJ1-5; v_gene: TRBV7-2; d_gene: TRBD1; abundance: .; CDR3nt: TGTGCCAGCAGCCAGACAGGGACCAATCAGCCCCAGCATTTT; CDR3aa: CASSQTGTNQPQHF
j_gene: TRBJ2-3; v_gene: TRBV6-1; d_gene: TRBD1; abundance: .; CDR3nt: TGTGCCAGCAGTCCCCGGACAGGGCCAGATACGCAGTATTTT; CDR3aa: CASSPRTGPDTQYF
j_gene: TRBJ1-1; v_gene: TRBV19; d_gene: TRBD1; abundance: .; CDR3nt: TGTGCCAGCAAGGGACAGTTCTGGGACAGGAAAAGAACTGAAGCTTTCTTT; CDR3aa: CASKGQFWDRKRTEAFF
j_gene: TRBJ1-4; v_gene: TRBV4-2; d_gene: TRBD1; abundance: .; CDR3nt: TGTGCCAGCAGCCAAGGCCGACAGGGGGGTGAAAAACTGTTTTTT; CDR3aa: CASSQGRQGGEKLFF
j_gene: TRBJ1-2; v_gene: TRBV25-1; d_gene: .; abundance: .; CDR3nt: TGTGCCAGCAGTGGGAACAGGGATGGCTACACCTTC; CDR3aa: CASSGNRDGYTF
j_gene: TRBJ1-1; v_gene: TRBV28; d_gene: TRBD1; abundance: .; CDR3nt: TGTGCCAGCAGTTTCTTAGGGGGCGCCCGGGGCACTGAAGCTTTCTTT; CDR3aa: CASSFLGGARGTEAFF
j_gene: TRBJ1-2; v_gene: TRBV6-6; d_gene: .; abundance: .; CDR3nt: TGTGCCAGCAGTTACTCTCGGCAGGGGTTCGGCTACACCTTC; CDR3aa: CASSYSRQGFGYTF
j_gene: TRBJ1-2; v_gene: TRBV19; d_gene: .; abundance: .; CDR3nt: TGTGCCAGTAGTATAGATCCGGCAGAGTATGGCTACACCTTC; CDR3aa: CASSIDPAEYGYTF
j_gene: TRBJ1-2; v_gene: TRBV7-2; d_gene: .; abundance: .; CDR3nt: TGTGCCAGCAGCTTAGTTTCCGGGGGCTTTGGCTACACCTTC; CDR3aa: CASSLVSGGFGYTF
j_gene: TRBJ2-6; v_gene: TRBV5-1; d_gene: .; abundance: .; CDR3nt: TGCGCCAGCAGCTTGGGGGCCGTGGGTGGGGCCAACGTCCTGACTTTC; CDR3aa: CASSLGAVGGANVLTF
j_gene: TRBJ1-3; v_gene: TRBV6-6; d_gene: TRBD1; abundance: .; CDR3nt: TGTGCCAGCAGTTACTCGGGACAGGCGGGGGGGGCCATATATTTT; CDR3aa: CASSYSGQAGGAIYF
j_gene: TRBJ1-1; v_gene: TRBV9; d_gene: .; abundance: few; CDR3nt: TGTGCCAGCAGCGAGGGTAACCGGAACACTGAAGCTTTCTTT; CDR3aa: CASSEGNRNTEAFF
j_gene: TRBJ2-7; v_gene: TRBV5-1; d_gene: .; abundance: .; CDR3nt: TGCGCCAGCAGCTTGGTGGGTTCCCTCTCCTACGAGCAGTACTTC; CDR3aa: CASSLVGSLSYEQYF
j_gene: TRBJ1-5; v_gene: TRBV27; d_gene: TRBD1; abundance: .; CDR3nt: TGTGCCAGCAGTTTCCGCGGACAGGGCGAGAATCAGCCCCAGCATTTT; CDR3aa: CASSFRGQGENQPQHF
j_gene: TRBJ1-1; v_gene: TRBV11-2; d_gene: .; abundance: many; CDR3nt: TGTGCCAGCAGCCCCCCGGGGGCGCAGGGGCTGGTCACTGAAGCTTTCTTT; CDR3aa: CASSPPGAQGLVTEAFF
j_gene: TRBJ1-1; v_gene: TRBV25-1; d_gene: TRBD1; abundance: .; CDR3nt: TGTGCCAGCAGTGAACCGGGACAGGGAGACACTGAAGCTTTCTTT; CDR3aa: CASSEPGQGDTEAFF
j_gene: TRBJ2-5; v_gene: TRBV5-1; d_gene: .; abundance: .; CDR3nt: TGCGCCAGCAGCTTGAGACTATTCCAAGAGACCCAGTACTTC; CDR3aa: CASSLRLFQETQYF
j_gene: TRBJ2-1; v_gene: TRBV5-3; d_gene: TRBD2; abundance: .; CDR3nt: TGTGCCAGAAGCTTGAAACGGGAGGGGTCCTACAATGAGCAGTTCTTC; CDR3aa: CARSLKREGSYNEQFF
j_gene: TRBJ1-1; v_gene: TRBV28; d_gene: .; abundance: many; CDR3nt: TGTGCCAGCAGTTTGATTAATAAGGAAGCTTTCTTT; CDR3aa: CASSLINKEAFF
j_gene: TRBJ2-2; v_gene: TRBV11-3; d_gene: .; abundance: .; CDR3nt: TGTGCCAGCAGCTCATACACGAACACCGGGGAGCTGTTTTTT; CDR3aa: CASSSYTNTGELFF